Below are 24 T cell receptor beta chains sequenced from a single sample in a study of CD8+ T cells in alopecia areata. cDNA prepared by RNA extraction and subsequent reverse transcription served as the template for sequencing. Generated by immunoSEQ multiplex PCR, the TCRdb table keeps only in-frame clones and is missing some. Found here are 200,000 to 250,000 clones, roughly two fifths of them singletons; the top ten hold under 0.55%. The treatment is: oral pan-JAK inhibitor, 5-10 mg twice daily. Sequencing used CD4+ T cells sorted from blood, obtained at roughly week 30, from a patient treated with tofacitinib. The origin of the receptors is a human donor with alopecia areata.

This clone was picked up a small number of times. The chain joins TRBV14 to TRBJ2-7, with no clear D. The CDR3 consists of 12 residues. Germline CDR1 SGHDN, CDR2 FVKESK. The V gene lost 5 bases and the J gene lost 3 bases, with 8 bases spanning the gap. Here the CDR3 DNA reads TGTGCCAGCAGCTCGTTAGGCTACGAGCAGTACTTC. It is translated as CASSSLGYEQYF.

The chain has TRBV30 and TRBJ2-2; the D is unclear. In germline, CDR1 is GTSNPN, CDR2 SVGIG (reference sequence). This CDR3 spans 14 amino acids. The ends were cut back, 5 bases at V and 2 bases at J, with 12 bases in the middle. This CDR3 is CAWQTGPNTGELFF. The DNA of the CDR3 is TGTGCCTGGCAGACCGGGCCTAACACCGGGGAGCTGTTTTTT.

The chain joins TRBV9 to TRBJ2-1; TRBD2 agrees at 13 bases. After removal of 3 bases from V and 4 bases from J, the junction contained 1 base not matched to a gene. The CDR3 totals 15 residues. Per germline, CDR1 SGDLS and CDR2 YYNGEE. The CDR3 DNA follows: TGTGCCAGCAGCGCGGGACTAGCGGGGTACAATGAGCAGTTCTTC. Encoded protein: CASSAGLAGYNEQFF.

The chain has TRBV18 and TRBJ1-1; no clear D. Germline V gene data show CDR1 as KGHSH and CDR2 as LQKENI. The CDR3 has 14 amino acids. V gave up 1 base and J gave up 7 bases, with 13 bases separating them. CDR3 DNA: TGTGCCAGCTCACCACGGGGTGGGTTTAATGAAGCTTTCTTT. This encodes CASSPRGGFNEAFF.

The chain links TRBV7-9 to TRBJ2-7; D gene uncertain. Deletions cut 3 bases from V and 2 bases from J, with 23 bases between. CDR3 length: 18 amino acids. Per germline, CDR1 SEHNR and CDR2 FQNEAQ (reference sequence). The CDR3 loop reads CASSFPLPGETRAYEQYF. CDR3 nucleotide sequence: TGTGCCAGCAGCTTCCCCCTCCCGGGCGAGACCCGGGCCTACGAGCAGTACTTC.

This clone was counted between two and nine times. The chain uses TRBV10-3 and TRBJ2-3; D may be TRBD2 (5 bases). The CDR3 length is 14 residues. CDR1 and CDR2 from the germline V gene are ENHRY and SYGVKD. V was pared by 4 bases and J by 2 bases, with 10 bases between. In DNA, the CDR3 is TGTGCCATCAGTGTACGGGGAGACACAGATACGCAGTATTTT. As protein: CAISVRGDTDTQYF.

In nucleotides, the CDR3 is TGTGCCAGCAGCAAGGACAGGGGGTTGAACACTGAAGCTTTCTTT. The encoded protein is CASSKDRGLNTEAFF. The chain links TRBV6-5 to TRBJ1-1; 10 bases fit TRBD1. Germline V gives CDR1 MNHEY, CDR2 SVGAGI. This CDR3 spans 15 amino acids. Trimming at V came to 6 bases and at J to 0 bases, leaving 4 bases not matched to a gene.

V and J are TRBV16 and TRBJ1-5; 7 bases are a match to TRBD1. CDR3 length: 14 amino acids. V was clipped by 5 bases and J by 5 bases; unmatched bases: 6. Looked up from germline, CDR1 is KGHSY and CDR2 is FQNENV. DNA for the CDR3: TGTGCCAGCAGCTATACCACAGGGGATCAGCCCCAGCATTTT. It codes for CASSYTTGDQPQHF.

This chain uses TRBV30 with TRBJ2-7; no clear D. V lost 3 bases, J lost 2 bases, and 11 bases lay in between. The CDR3 runs 13 residues. Germline-derived CDR1 and CDR2 are GTSNPN and SVGIG (reference sequence). The CDR3: CAWRGIQAYEQYF. The DNA of the CDR3 is TGTGCCTGGAGAGGCATACAAGCCTACGAGCAGTACTTC.

The genes are TRBV10-3 and TRBJ1-5; 7 bases line up with TRBD1. Trimming removed 3 bases from V and 3 bases from J; junction bases left unmatched: 2. CDR1 is ENHRY, CDR2 SYGVKD, per germline. This CDR3 has 14 amino acids. For the CDR3, the DNA is TGTGCCATCAGTGACAGGGGGGACAATCAGCCCCAGCATTTT. Its protein product is CAISDRGDNQPQHF.

This chain links TRBV7-2 with TRBJ2-3; 8 bases align to TRBD1. This CDR3 comprises 14 residues. Germline CDR1 SGHTA, CDR2 FQGNSA. V shed 5 bases and J 9 bases; nucleotides not matched to a gene: 10. CDR3 region: CASSTPDRASTQYF. DNA for the CDR3: TGTGCCAGCAGCACCCCGGACAGGGCGTCCACGCAGTATTTT.

There are a few counts of this clone. This chain uses TRBV9 with TRBJ1-2; D unresolved. Per the germline V gene, CDR1 is SGDLS and CDR2 is YYNGEE. Deletions cut 3 bases from V and 8 bases from J, with 17 bases between. The CDR3 is 14 amino acids. DNA of the CDR3: TGTGCCAGCAGCGAGGCCCACGGGTCGGCGGGCTACACCTTC. It specifies CASSEAHGSAGYTF. Using reference TRBV9 and TRBJ1-2 for the parts outside the CDR3, the full variable domain is DSGVTQTPKHLITATGQRVTLRCSPRSGDLSVYWYQQSLDQGLQFLIQYYNGEERAKGNILERFSAQQFPDLHSELNLSSLELGDSALYFCASSEAHGSAGYTFGSGTRLTVV.

There are many counts of this clone. The sample has other DNA sequences that encode this CDR3 too. The rearrangement joins TRBV5-1 to TRBJ1-2; D ambiguous. CDR1 and CDR2 from the germline V gene are SGHRS and YFSETQ. This CDR3 is built from 13 residues. Trimming pared 0 bases from V and 4 bases from J, leaving 7 bases between. CDR3: CASSLEEGYGYTF. In DNA form, the CDR3 reads TGCGCCAGCAGCTTGGAAGAGGGCTATGGCTACACCTTC. Full variable domain (missing parts from reference TRBV5-1 and TRBJ1-2): KAGVTQTPRYLIKTRGQQVTLSCSPISGHRSVSWYQQTPGQGLQFLFEYFSETQRNKGNFPGRFSGRQFSNSRSEMNVSTLELGDSALYLCASSLEEGYGYTFGSGTRLTVV.

CDR3 residues: CASSTRAGDSSPLHF. CDR3 sequence (DNA): TGTGCCAGCAGCACCCGCGCCGGGGACAGTTCACCCCTCCACTTT. V is TRBV9 and J is TRBJ1-6; 7 bases are a match to TRBD1. Trimming took 4 bases from V and 9 from J; bases not matched to a gene: 10. Germline V gene lookup returns CDR1 SGDLS and CDR2 YYNGEE. CDR3 size: 15 residues. The variable domain in full, with the rest retrieved from reference TRBV9 and TRBJ1-6, is DSGVTQTPKHLITATGQRVTLRCSPRSGDLSVYWYQQSLDQGLQFLIQYYNGEERAKGNILERFSAQQFPDLHSELNLSSLELGDSALYFCASSTRAGDSSPLHFGNGTRLTVT.

The table lists this clone with a few counts. The V gene is TRBV11-1, the J gene TRBJ2-7; weak D call: TRBD2 (5 bases). This CDR3 spans 17 amino acids. Trimming removed 6 bases from V and 1 base from J, with 22 bases in between. Looked up from germline, CDR1 is SGHAT and CDR2 is FQDESV (reference sequence). CDR3 loop: CASSQTGLRDFSYEQYF. In DNA, the CDR3 is TGTGCCAGCAGTCAAACGGGGTTACGCGATTTTTCCTACGAGCAGTACTTC.

The sample holds a few counts of this clone. The chain employs TRBV11-2 and TRBJ2-3; 14 positions match TRBD2. Germline V gene lookup returns CDR1 SGHAT and CDR2 FQNNGV. J lost 4 bases, V lost 5 bases, and 2 bases had no gene match. The CDR3 extends over 15 amino acids. CDR3 residues: CASSEGLAGADTQYF. The CDR3 nucleotides read TGTGCCAGCAGCGAGGGACTAGCGGGAGCAGATACGCAGTATTTT.

In its sample, this clone was seen a few times. In the same sample, other DNA sequences code for this CDR3. The CDR3 DNA follows: TGCAGCGTGGCCGGGAGACTTAACACTGAAGCTTTCTTT. It translates to CSVAGRLNTEAFF. V usage is TRBV29-1 and J usage is TRBJ1-1; D unclear. The V gene's germline CDR1 is SQVTM and CDR2 ANQGSEA. The CDR3 loop spans 13 amino acids. Trimming took off 6 bases at V and 2 bases at J, with 13 bases between the two ends.

The V call is TRBV12-5, the J call TRBJ1-1; possible D gene TRBD1, 6 bases. Germline V gene data show CDR1 as LGHNT and CDR2 as FRNRAP. The CDR3 contains 14 residues. Between the trimmed V and J ends, which lost 1 base and 5 bases, there was a span of 11 bases. CDR3 coding DNA: TGTGCTAGTGGTTTGGCGGCGGGACAAACTGAAGCTTTCTTT. Residues: CASGLAAGQTEAFF.

This clone was detected only a few times. CDR3 sequence: CASSSLAGGATDTQYF. Written as DNA, the CDR3 is TGTGCCAGCAGCTCATTAGCGGGAGGGGCCACAGATACGCAGTATTTT. The chain is built from TRBV7-8 and TRBJ2-3; 11 bases are shared with TRBD2. The CDR3 has 16 residues. Germline-derived CDR1 and CDR2 are SGHVS and FQNEAQ. V lost 4 bases, J lost 2 bases, and 5 bases stayed unmatched.

The chain uses TRBV7-9 and TRBJ2-1; 12 nucleotides agree with TRBD2. This CDR3 has 16 amino acids. V lost 5 bases and J lost 9; bases outside the gene matches: 11. The germline V gene encodes CDR1 SEHNR and CDR2 FQNEAQ (reference sequence). For the CDR3, the DNA is TGTGCCAGCAGCCAAGATTCTAGCGGGAGGGCCACTGAGCAGTTCTTC. This gives the protein CASSQDSSGRATEQFF.

This clone appeared a few times. The chain recombines TRBV13 with TRBJ2-3; the D is unclear. V gave up 7 bases and J gave up 9 bases, with 11 bases separating them. The CDR3 is 11 residues long. Looked up from germline, CDR1 is PRHDT and CDR2 is FYEKMQ (reference sequence). The CDR3 sequence: CASNRATTQYF. For the CDR3, the DNA is TGTGCCAGCAATCGAGCGACAACGCAGTATTTT.

This clone was counted a few times. The genes are TRBV29-1 and TRBJ1-2; possibly TRBD1 for D (6 bases). Trimming cost V 6 bases and J 3 bases, with 17 bases left between them. This CDR3 is 14 amino acids long. The V gene's germline CDR1 is SQVTM and CDR2 ANQGSEA. The CDR3: CSVEGDARDYGYTF. The DNA for the CDR3 is TGCAGCGTAGAGGGGGACGCCCGGGACTATGGCTACACCTTC.

The V and J genes are TRBV6-1 and TRBJ1-2; D ambiguous. Trimming took 4 bases from V and 4 from J, leaving 7 bases between them. There are 12 residues in the CDR3. Germline values: CDR1 MNHNS, CDR2 SASEGT. As DNA, the CDR3 is TGTGCCAGCAGTGTACAGCTCTATGGCTACACCTTC. Protein: CASSVQLYGYTF.

This sequence joins TRBV2 and TRBJ1-2, with a possible D match to TRBD1 (6 bases). This CDR3 has 15 residues. Germline CDR1 and CDR2: SNHLY and FYNNEI. The ends were cut back, 11 bases at V and 4 bases at J, with 23 bases in the middle. The CDR3 here is CAGRRPGEGGYGYTF. The DNA of the CDR3 is TGTGCCGGCCGTAGACCAGGGGAGGGTGGCTATGGCTACACCTTC.